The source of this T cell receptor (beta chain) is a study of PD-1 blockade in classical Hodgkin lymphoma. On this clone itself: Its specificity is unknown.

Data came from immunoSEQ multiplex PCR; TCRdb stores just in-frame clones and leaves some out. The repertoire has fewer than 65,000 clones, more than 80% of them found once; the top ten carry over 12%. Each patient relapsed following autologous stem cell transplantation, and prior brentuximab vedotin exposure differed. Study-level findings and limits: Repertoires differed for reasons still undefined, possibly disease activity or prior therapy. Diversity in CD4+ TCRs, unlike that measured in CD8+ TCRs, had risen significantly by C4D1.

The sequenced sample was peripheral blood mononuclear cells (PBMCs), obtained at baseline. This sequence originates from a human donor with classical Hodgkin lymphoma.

Here the CDR3 reads CASSFGQDIHADTQYF. The DNA for the CDR3 is TGCGCCAGCAGCTTCGGACAGGACATACATGCAGATACGCAGTATTTT. The chain couples TRBV5-1 to TRBJ2-3, with TRBD1 matching 7 bases. The CDR3 runs to 16 residues. Unmatched junction bases numbered 10, after V lost 2 bases and J lost 4 bases. CDR1 SGHRS and CDR2 YFSETQ come from the germline V gene.